What follows is one T cell receptor (beta chain) and its context. The data are from a study of blood T cell repertoires in COVID-19. Background on the study: From the United States, Italy and Spain came samples of acute and convalescent COVID-19. The analysed material was cDNA or gDNA that came from T cells, B-cell-depleted T cells, or PBMCs.

There are 15 residues in the CDR3. The V segment lost 5 bases and the J segment 0 bases; nucleotides outside the gene matches: 3. Germline-derived CDR1 and CDR2 are SEHNR and FQNEAQ (reference sequence). In the source study's methods: Amplification of reference gene primers was used by the study to estimate nucleated cell counts. TCRdb keeps only in-frame clones here, not all; method: immunoSEQ multiplex PCR. V and J calls and clone size are those listed in that table; D and trimming were worked out from the DNA. Counted here are 100,000 to 110,000 clones, around nine tenths occurring once; the ten biggest clones make up 4.5% to 6.5%.

This sequence joins TRBV7-9 and TRBJ2-3; TRBD1 matches at 9 bases. Specimen: peripheral blood. The TCR comes from a human donor in a cohort sampled during active COVID-19. CDR3 residues: CASSEQGASTDTQYF. CDR3 DNA sequence: TGTGCCAGCAGCGAACAGGGGGCAAGCACAGATACGCAGTATTTT.